One and the same sample provided the 25 T cell receptor beta chains below, sequenced in a study of blood T cell repertoires in COVID-19. Libraries were prepared by immunoSEQ multiplex PCR; TCRdb keeps only in-frame clonotypes and omits some of them. Of around 160,000 clones listed, around 89% were seen once; the top ten hold 1.2%. The sequenced sample was PBMCs or T cells enriched from blood (not recorded which). The origin of the receptors is a woman younger than 45 with acute COVID-19.

The J gene is TRBJ2-7, the V gene TRBV7-9; 10 nucleotides agree with TRBD2. Per germline, CDR1 SEHNR and CDR2 FQNEAQ (reference sequence). CDR3 length: 15 amino acids. With 2 bases clipped from V and 0 bases from J, the junction kept 1 base outside the gene matches. CDR3 nucleotides: TGTGCCAGCAGCTTAAGACTAGCGGGCTCCTACGAGCAGTACTTC. This sequence encodes CASSLRLAGSYEQYF.

Only one count was recorded for this clone. The rearrangement uses TRBV28 and TRBJ1-2; D not resolved. The germline V gene encodes CDR1 MDHEN and CDR2 SYDVKM. The CDR3 has 15 amino acids. With 3 bases removed from V and 4 bases from J, the gap between germline ends came to 15 bases. As DNA, the CDR3 is TGTGCCAGCAGTTTTTCTCAGGCAACCATCTATGGCTACACCTTC. It translates to CASSFSQATIYGYTF.

CDR3 residues: CASSKGLDTDTQYF. CDR3 nucleotides: TGTGCCAGCTCAAAGGGACTAGACACAGATACGCAGTATTTT. The genes are TRBV18 and TRBJ2-3, with 8 bases that match TRBD2. V gave up 5 bases and J gave up 2 bases; unmatched junction bases: 3. CDR3 length: 14 amino acids. Germline loops: CDR1 KGHSH, CDR2 LQKENI.

CDR3 nucleotides: TGTGCTAGTGGTGTGGGGGGTGCAGGGCCCTACGAGCAGTACTTC. This codes for CASGVGGAGPYEQYF. The rearrangement joins TRBV12-5 to TRBJ2-7; TRBD2 might be the D (6 bases). CDR1 is LGHNT, CDR2 FRNRAP, per germline. The germline V and J ends were trimmed by 5 bases and 2 bases, with 16 bases remaining between them. The CDR3 extends over 15 amino acids. The whole variable domain, remainder taken from reference TRBV12-5 and TRBJ2-7, is DARVTQTPRHKVTEMGQEVTMRCQPILGHNTVFWYRQTMMQGLELLAYFRNRAPLDDSGMPKDRFSAEMPDATLATLKIQPSEPRDSAVYFCASGVGGAGPYEQYFGPGTRLTVT.

The chain combines TRBV7-8 with TRBJ2-1, with 12 positions matching TRBD2. With V trimmed by 3 bases and J by 6 bases, 9 bases remained unmatched. This CDR3 has 17 amino acids. Germline CDR1 and CDR2: SGHVS and FQNEAQ. In nucleotides, the CDR3 is TGTGCCAGCAGCTTCCGACTAGCGGGAGTAGTCGCCAATGAGCAGTTCTTC. It encodes CASSFRLAGVVANEQFF.

V gene TRBV2 combines with J gene TRBJ2-4; 7 positions match TRBD1. This CDR3 region has 14 residues. Unmatched junction bases numbered 9, after V lost 7 bases and J lost 6 bases. The germline gives CDR1 SNHLY, CDR2 FYNNEI. The CDR3 DNA reads TGTGCCAGCAAGGGGGCTAGCCTCCCAAACATTCAGTACTTC. Its translation is CASKGASLPNIQYF.

The chain combines TRBV7-6 with TRBJ2-7; D uncertain. From germline, CDR1 is SGHVS and CDR2 FNYEAQ. Trimming removed 3 bases from V and 2 bases from J, with 14 bases in between. The CDR3 covers 15 residues. CDR3 region: CASSLSYRVPYEQYF. The CDR3 bases are TGTGCCAGCAGCTTGAGTTACCGGGTCCCCTACGAGCAGTACTTC. Using reference TRBV7-6 and TRBJ2-7 for the parts outside the CDR3, the full variable domain is GAGVSQSPRYKVTKRGQDVALRCDPISGHVSLYWYRQALGQGPEFLTYFNYEAQQDKSGLPNDRFSAERPEGSISTLTIQRTEQRDSAMYRCASSLSYRVPYEQYFGPGTRLTVT.

In DNA form, the CDR3 reads TGTGCCAGCAGCTCTAGCGGCGGTGAGCAGTTCTTC. Encoded protein: CASSSSGGEQFF. This chain links TRBV7-6 with TRBJ2-1; 7 nucleotides line up with TRBD2. Germline CDR1 is SGHVS and CDR2 is FNYEAQ. The CDR3 contains 12 residues. V shed 4 bases and J 9 bases; nucleotides not matched to a gene: 3.

The chain couples TRBV6-5 to TRBJ2-7; D is undetermined. The germline CDR1 and CDR2 sequences are MNHEY and SVGAGI. This CDR3 has 13 amino acids. Trimming took 2 bases from V and 3 from J, leaving 8 bases between them. The chain's CDR3 is CASSYGRYYEQYF. The CDR3 DNA is TGTGCCAGCAGTTACGGCAGATACTACGAGCAGTACTTC.

The chain uses TRBV12-1 and TRBJ1-1; the listed D gene, TRBD1, was not tested against the DNA. TRBV12-1 is designated a pseudogene. The CDR3 is 13 amino acids. CDR3 sequence: CASSSGQGPKAFF. The CDR3 coding sequence is TGTGCCAGCAGCTCCGGACAGGGGCCGAAAGCTTTCTTT.

The chain is built from TRBV7-2 and TRBJ1-4; no firm D call. V was shortened by 1 base and J by 6 bases, with 9 bases between the two germline ends. This CDR3 spans 14 amino acids. Germline CDR1 SGHTA, CDR2 FQGNSA. This CDR3 is CASSLGGSYEKLFF. CDR3 sequence (DNA): TGTGCCAGCAGCTTAGGAGGGTCTTATGAAAAACTGTTTTTT.

This chain joins TRBV3-1 (or the pseudogene TRBV3-2) and TRBJ2-3; D perhaps matches TRBD1 (7 bases). Trimming removed 0 bases from V and 3 bases from J, with 13 bases in between. CDR3 length equals 16 residues. CDR1 and CDR2 from the germline V gene are LGHDT and YNNKEL (reference sequence). CDR3 region: CASSQDPTGRTDTQYF. Here the CDR3 DNA reads TGTGCCAGCAGCCAAGACCCGACAGGGAGGACAGATACGCAGTATTTT.

V is TRBV5-1 and J is TRBJ1-5; 9 nucleotides align to TRBD1. This CDR3 has 15 residues. With V trimmed by 2 bases and J by 5 bases, 5 bases remained unmatched. The germline gives CDR1 SGHRS, CDR2 YFSETQ. CDR3 sequence (DNA): TGCGCCAGCAGCTTAACAGGGGGCCCGTATCAGCCCCAGCATTTT. Its translation is CASSLTGGPYQPQHF.

The rearrangement joins TRBV7-8 to TRBJ2-2; D possibly corresponds to TRBD1 (6 bases). The ends were cut back, 6 bases at V and 7 bases at J, with 12 bases in the middle. CDR3 size: 13 residues. Germline-derived CDR1 and CDR2 are SGHVS and FQNEAQ. CDR3 DNA: TGTGCCAGCAGTCTACAGGGTATCGGGGAGCTGTTTTTT. Translation: CASSLQGIGELFF.

The chain has TRBV21-1 and TRBJ2-1; the table assigns TRBD1, which was not confirmed against the DNA. TRBV21-1 is a listed pseudogene. The CDR3 length is 14 residues. The CDR3 sequence is CASDSGVVGNEQFF. The CDR3 DNA follows: TGTGCCAGCGACTCAGGGGTTGTCGGCAATGAGCAGTTCTTC.

The genes are TRBV4-2 and TRBJ2-7; TRBD1 matches at 8 bases. The CDR3 covers 14 residues. Germline assignment: CDR1 LGHNA and CDR2 YNFKEQ. Unmatched junction bases numbered 7, after V lost 4 bases and J lost 5 bases. CDR3 nucleotides: TGTGCCAGCAGCCCTCCGGACAGGGTCCACGAGCAGTACTTC. It translates to CASSPPDRVHEQYF.

This chain uses TRBV29-1 with TRBJ2-1, with TRBD2 matching over 11 bases. CDR3 size: 14 residues. Looked up from germline, CDR1 is SQVTM and CDR2 is ANQGSEA. V dropped 6 bases and J dropped 9; count of bases not matched to a gene: 10. The CDR3 loop reads CSVEGLAVQVEQFF. The CDR3 DNA follows: TGCAGCGTGGAGGGACTAGCGGTCCAGGTTGAGCAGTTCTTC.

The chain joins TRBV2 to TRBJ1-2; D possibly corresponds to TRBD1 (6 bases). The CDR3 covers 12 residues. Germline CDR1 SNHLY, CDR2 FYNNEI. V was shortened by 11 bases and J by 4 bases, with 14 bases between the two germline ends. CDR3 protein: CAGRQVLYGYTF. The DNA for the CDR3 is TGTGCCGGACGACAGGTCCTCTATGGCTACACCTTC.

The chain carries TRBV5-5 and TRBJ2-3; D unresolved. CDR3 size: 16 residues. Trimming took 1 base from V and 0 from J, leaving 12 bases between them. Germline assignment: CDR1 SGHKS and CDR2 YYEKEE (reference sequence). Here the CDR3 reads CASSLIFWASTDTQYF. The CDR3 DNA reads TGTGCCAGCAGCTTGATTTTCTGGGCTAGCACAGATACGCAGTATTTT.

This clone appeared a few times. The gene calls are TRBV7-8 and TRBJ2-7; D call uncertain. Between the trimmed V and J ends, which lost 2 bases and 3 bases, there was a span of 11 bases. CDR1 is SGHVS, CDR2 FQNEAQ, per germline. The CDR3 extends over 14 amino acids. The DNA for the CDR3 is TGTGCCAGCAGCTTACCCCCGGCAGGCTACGAGCAGTACTTC. Its translation is CASSLPPAGYEQYF.

V gene TRBV4-1 combines with J gene TRBJ2-7; tentative D call: TRBD1 (6 bases). This CDR3 comprises 15 residues. Between the trimmed V and J ends, which lost 6 bases and 2 bases, there was a span of 17 bases. The germline CDR1 and CDR2 sequences are MGHRA and YSYEKL. CDR3 coding DNA: TGCGCCAGCAGACGAATCCGGGACATCACCTACGAGCAGTACTTC. It codes for CASRRIRDITYEQYF.

The chain carries TRBV7-2 and TRBJ2-3; a possible D gene is TRBD2 (6 bases). This CDR3 spans 16 amino acids. Germline CDR1 SGHTA, CDR2 FQGNSA. V was trimmed by 4 bases and J by 2 bases, leaving 16 bases between them. The chain's CDR3 is CASSYPPGLNTDTQYF. The CDR3 DNA is TGTGCCAGCAGCTATCCTCCGGGACTTAACACAGATACGCAGTATTTT.

This clone was counted between two and nine times. The gene calls are TRBV27 and TRBJ2-1, with 9 bases identical to TRBD2. Trimming cost V 5 bases and J 5 bases; bases outside gene matches: 13. The germline V gene encodes CDR1 MNHEY and CDR2 SMNVEV (reference sequence). This CDR3 region has 17 residues. Here the CDR3 reads CASSPGLALRVNNEQFF. For the CDR3, the DNA is TGTGCCAGCAGTCCGGGACTAGCTTTACGCGTTAACAATGAGCAGTTCTTC.

This rearrangement joins TRBV4-3 to TRBJ1-4, with 7 bases fitting TRBD1. CDR1 is LGHNA and CDR2 is YSLEER in the germline V gene. This CDR3 comprises 15 residues. The J segment lost 8 bases and the V segment lost 1 base, leaving 7 bases of the junction unmatched. The CDR3 nucleotides are TGCGCCAGCAGCCAAGGTGCGACAGGGAAAGAAAAACTGTTTTTT. This sequence encodes CASSQGATGKEKLFF.

Written as DNA, the CDR3 is TGTGCCTGGAGTGTTGGGCTAGCGGGGACAAGGCAGTACTTC. This gives the protein CAWSVGLAGTRQYF. This chain uses TRBV30 with TRBJ2-7; 9 bases map to TRBD2. V was pared by 0 bases and J by 9 bases, with 9 bases of the junction left unmatched. This CDR3 has 14 residues. CDR1 is GTSNPN, CDR2 SVGIG, per germline (reference sequence).